Each of the 20 T cell receptor beta chains below was sequenced from the same sample in a study of T cell repertoires in cytomegalovirus infection. These receptors are not linked to any known antigen. TCRdb analysed the reads with MiXCR anew, one entry per CDR3 protein. Altogether approximately 220,000 distinct CDR3 sequences are present, 35% to 40% being singletons, with the ten largest covering approximately 60%. The sample here was CD8+ T cells from cultured PBMCs, taken from culture after CMV antigen stimulation. The receptors shown here come from a human donor in good health (CMV status not recorded). Some clones in this sample may be carry-over from other donors' samples.

The chain links TRBV7-2 to TRBJ1-2; possibly TRBD1 for D (5 bases). The CDR3 is 16 amino acids. The germline V and J ends were trimmed by 0 bases and 4 bases, with 15 bases remaining between them. The germline CDR1 and CDR2 sequences are SGHTA and FQGNSA. For the CDR3, the DNA is TGTGCCAGCAGCTTAGCACCGGGGGAGCGATTCTATGGCTACACCTTC. Translation gives CASSLAPGERFYGYTF.

V is TRBV4-2 and J is TRBJ1-2; tentatively, D is TRBD1 (6 bases). The V and J ends lost 1 base and 8 bases respectively, with 32 bases between them. Germline assignment: CDR1 LGHNA and CDR2 YNFKEQ. This CDR3 comprises 20 residues. This chain's CDR3 is CASSQVGQGTRKWGMAGYTF. CDR3 nucleotide sequence: TGTGCCAGCAGCCAAGTAGGCCAGGGGACGAGAAAATGGGGAATGGCAGGCTACACCTTC.

The chain links TRBV11-2 to TRBJ2-2; 10 nucleotides match TRBD1. CDR3 size: 16 residues. Germline trimming cut 0 bases from V and 5 bases from J; bases unmatched to any gene: 3. Germline V gene data show CDR1 as SGHAT and CDR2 as FQNNGV. The CDR3 here is CASSLDMDRGTGELFF. The CDR3 coding sequence is TGTGCCAGCAGCTTAGATATGGACAGGGGGACCGGGGAGCTGTTTTTT.

This clonotype came up a few times. V usage is TRBV12-3 or TRBV12-4 and J usage is TRBJ2-3; either TRBD1 or TRBD2 may fit D (5 bases each). Trimming removed 6 bases from V and 6 bases from J, with 19 bases in between. This CDR3 spans 15 amino acids. Written as DNA, the CDR3 is TGTGCCAGCAGAGCAAGGGACCCCACCCGGGATACGCAGTATTTT. Its translation is CASRARDPTRDTQYF.

In regard to this clonotype: Germline and junction disagree at one end, which may indicate a read error. The chain couples TRBV6-8 to TRBJ2-2, with 8 bases matching TRBD1. CDR1 is MNHGY, CDR2 SAAAGT, per germline. The length of the CDR3 is 16 residues. CDR3 residues: CASSLTTGGETGELFF. The CDR3 nucleotides are TGTGCCAGCAGCTTAACAACAGGGGGTGAAACCGGGGAGCTTTTTTTT.

The chain recombines TRBV2 with TRBJ1-5; unclear D gene. Trimming removed 6 bases from V and 3 bases from J, with 12 bases in between. Per germline, CDR1 SNHLY and CDR2 FYNNEI. The length of the CDR3 is 14 residues. CDR3 DNA sequence: TGTGCCAGCAGCCCCCCGCAAGACAATCAGCCCCAGCATTTT. Protein sequence: CASSPPQDNQPQHF.

This clonotype has only a few counts. The genes are TRBV7-6 and TRBJ1-1; the D is unclear. CDR3 length: 15 amino acids. Germline V gene data show CDR1 as SGHVS and CDR2 as FNYEAQ. V was trimmed by 2 bases and J by 1 base, leaving 11 bases between them. CDR3 protein: CASSLNDGRNTEAFF. For the CDR3, the DNA is TGTGCCAGCAGCTTAAATGACGGACGGAACACTGAAGCTTTCTTT.

V usage is TRBV27 and J usage is TRBJ1-1; D perhaps matches TRBD1 (5 bases). The CDR3 has 13 residues. Germline CDR1 is MNHEY and CDR2 is SMNVEV (reference sequence). V was shortened by 3 bases and J by 7 bases, with 12 bases between the two germline ends. The CDR3 bases are TGTGCCAGCAGTTTGGTGGGGACCTTTGAAGCTTTCTTT. It encodes CASSLVGTFEAFF.

This clonotype has a count of ten or more. The V call is TRBV7-3, the J call TRBJ2-1, with TRBD2 identical over 11 bases. Germline values: CDR1 SGHTA, CDR2 FQGTGA. The junction had 3 bases not matched to a gene; V was cut back by 7 bases and J by 1 base. CDR3 length: 15 residues. The CDR3 nucleotides read TGTGCCAGCAACGTAGCGGGAGGGTCCTACAATGAGCAGTTCTTC. Protein: CASNVAGGSYNEQFF. Complete variable domain (other parts from reference TRBV7-3 and TRBJ2-1): GAGVSQTPSNKVTEKGKYVELRCDPISGHTALYWYRQSLGQGPEFLIYFQGTGAADDSGLPNDRFFAVRPEGSVSTLKIQRTERGDSAVYLCASNVAGGSYNEQFFGPGTRLTVL.

The chain has TRBV27 and TRBJ1-5; D unclear. The V gene's germline CDR1 is MNHEY and CDR2 SMNVEV (reference sequence). Trimming removed 0 bases at V and 6 bases at J, with 9 bases between. There are 14 residues in the CDR3. The CDR3 protein is CASSLSDLGQPQHF. CDR3 in DNA: TGTGCCAGCAGTTTATCGGACCTTGGTCAGCCCCAGCATTTT.

This clonotype was observed a few times. The V gene is TRBV7-6, the J gene TRBJ2-1, with a weak D call TRBD1 (6 bases). Germline-derived CDR1 and CDR2 are SGHVS and FNYEAQ. CDR3 length: 15 residues. V was trimmed by 6 bases and J by 3 bases, leaving 15 bases between them. The CDR3 sequence is CASRSTGSRYNEQFF. The CDR3 DNA follows: TGTGCCAGCAGAAGCACAGGGTCTCGCTACAATGAGCAGTTCTTC.

This clonotype was counted a few times. This rearrangement joins TRBV27 to TRBJ2-1; 7 positions match TRBD1. The CDR3 extends over 16 amino acids. The germline V gene encodes CDR1 MNHEY and CDR2 SMNVEV (reference sequence). Losses at the gene ends were 6 bases for V and 7 bases for J; bases not matched to a gene: 15. The CDR3 region is CASSRPRQGELNEQFF. The CDR3, as DNA: TGTGCCAGCAGCCGCCCGAGACAGGGCGAATTGAATGAGCAGTTCTTC.

This clonotype was observed a handful of times. CDR3 in amino acids: CASSFFGQGRSQETQYF. In nucleotides, the CDR3 is TGTGCCAGCAGTTTTTTCGGACAGGGAAGAAGCCAAGAGACCCAGTACTTC. The chain combines TRBV27 with TRBJ2-5, with 8 nucleotides matching TRBD1. Germline lookup yields CDR1 MNHEY and CDR2 SMNVEV (reference sequence). V gave up 3 bases and J gave up 1 base; unmatched junction bases: 10. CDR3 size: 17 residues.

This clonotype came up a few times. CDR3 sequence reads: CASSDTGTPNSPLHF. The CDR3 coding sequence is TGTGCCAGCAGTGACACCGGGACTCCTAATTCACCCCTCCACTTT. The rearrangement uses TRBV6-4 and TRBJ1-6, with D maybe TRBD1 (5 bases). The CDR3 covers 15 residues. Germline CDR1 reads MRHNA; CDR2 reads SNTAGT. Between the trimmed V and J ends, which lost 2 bases and 6 bases, there was a span of 11 bases.

Only a few counts were recorded for this clonotype. The gene calls are TRBV14 and TRBJ1-1; D ambiguous. Germline V lookup: CDR1 SGHDN, CDR2 FVKESK. Trimming removed 0 bases at V and 10 bases at J, with 18 bases between. This CDR3 has 15 residues. In nucleotides, the CDR3 is TGTGCCAGCAGCCAAGAGAGGACCCTCTCGCACGGAGCTTTCTTT. The encoded protein is CASSQERTLSHGAFF. The full variable domain, its missing parts supplied by reference TRBV14 and TRBJ1-1, is EAGVTQFPSHSVIEKGQTVTLRCDPISGHDNLYWYRRVMGKEIKFLLHFVKESKQDESGMPNNRFLAERTGGTYSTLKVQPAELEDSGVYFCASSQERTLSHGAFFGQGTRLTVV.

This clonotype was counted between two and nine times. The rearrangement uses TRBV12-3 or TRBV12-4 and TRBJ2-5; no reliable D call. Between the trimmed V and J ends, which lost 5 bases and 7 bases, there was a span of 14 bases. There are 13 residues in the CDR3. The CDR3 loop reads CASSGSGNVTQYF. In DNA form, the CDR3 reads TGTGCCAGCAGTGGCAGTGGGAACGTGACCCAGTACTTC.

This clonotype has a handful of counts. The rearrangement uses TRBV19 and TRBJ1-2; maybe TRBD1 (5 bases). The CDR3 has 17 amino acids. The V and J ends lost 7 bases and 4 bases respectively, with 25 bases between them. CDR1 and CDR2 from the germline V gene are LNHDA and SQIVND (reference sequence). The CDR3 DNA sequence: TGTGCCAGTACCCTCCCCTGGGAGGACACCCCTGGCTATGGCTACACCTTC. Translated: CASTLPWEDTPGYGYTF. Drawing the rest from reference TRBV19 and TRBJ1-2, the complete variable domain is DGGITQSPKYLFRKEGQNVTLSCEQNLNHDAMYWYRQDPGQGLRLIYYSQIVNDFQKGDIAEGYSVSREKKESFPLTVTSAQKNPTAFYLCASTLPWEDTPGYGYTFGSGTRLTVV.

This clonotype was observed once. The chain carries TRBV12-3 or TRBV12-4 and TRBJ2-2; 8 bases map to TRBD1. The CDR3 sequence is 17 residues long. Unmatched junction bases numbered 8, after V lost 4 bases and J lost 1 base. In nucleotides, the CDR3 is TGTGCCAGCAGTTCCCCAGCACAGGGGGGGAACACCGGGGAGCTGTTTTTT. This sequence encodes CASSSPAQGGNTGELFF.

The chain employs TRBV28 and TRBJ2-2, with 13 bases aligning to TRBD2. J gave up 6 bases and V 4 bases, and 17 bases lay outside the gene matches. Germline CDR1 reads MDHEN; CDR2 reads SYDVKM. The length of the CDR3 is 20 residues. The CDR3 region has the DNA TGTGCCAGCAGTTCCACAGGAGGACTGACTAGCGGGAGGACATCCGGGGAGCTGTTTTTT. Its protein is CASSSTGGLTSGRTSGELFF. The variable domain in full, completed from reference TRBV28 and TRBJ2-2, reads DVKVTQSSRYLVKRTGEKVFLECVQDMDHENMFWYRQDPGLGLRLIYFSYDVKMKEKGDIPEGYSVSREKKERFSLILESASTNQTSMYLCASSSTGGLTSGRTSGELFFGEGSRLTVL.

The sample holds a few counts of this clonotype. This chain connects TRBV19 to TRBJ1-2, with D tentatively TRBD1 (6 bases). CDR3 length: 11 residues. Germline loops: CDR1 LNHDA, CDR2 SQIVND (reference sequence). V gave up 8 bases and J gave up 8 bases, with 12 bases separating them. The CDR3 reads CASAGQRGYTF. In DNA, the CDR3 is TGTGCCAGTGCAGGACAGAGAGGCTACACCTTC.